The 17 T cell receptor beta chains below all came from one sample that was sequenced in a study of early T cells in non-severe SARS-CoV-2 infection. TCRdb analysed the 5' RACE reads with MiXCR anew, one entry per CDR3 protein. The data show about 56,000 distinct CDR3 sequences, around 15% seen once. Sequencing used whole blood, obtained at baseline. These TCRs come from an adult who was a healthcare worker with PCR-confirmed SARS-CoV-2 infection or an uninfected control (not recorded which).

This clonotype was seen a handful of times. CDR3 nucleotide sequence: TGTGCCAGCAGGGCAGGGGGCACAGATACGCAGTATTTT. It is translated as CASRAGGTDTQYF. The chain uses TRBV5-4 and TRBJ2-3, with a possible D match to TRBD1 (6 bases). The CDR3 contains 13 residues. Trimming removed 5 bases from V and 1 base from J, with 8 bases in between. CDR1 is SGHNT, CDR2 YYREEE, per germline (reference sequence).

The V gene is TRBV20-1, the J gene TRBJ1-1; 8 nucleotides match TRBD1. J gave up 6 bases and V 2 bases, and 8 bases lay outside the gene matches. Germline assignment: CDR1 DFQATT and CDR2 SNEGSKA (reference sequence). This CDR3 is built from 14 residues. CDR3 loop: CSARQGAGTAEAFF. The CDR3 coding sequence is TGCAGTGCTAGACAGGGGGCCGGAACTGCTGAAGCTTTCTTT.

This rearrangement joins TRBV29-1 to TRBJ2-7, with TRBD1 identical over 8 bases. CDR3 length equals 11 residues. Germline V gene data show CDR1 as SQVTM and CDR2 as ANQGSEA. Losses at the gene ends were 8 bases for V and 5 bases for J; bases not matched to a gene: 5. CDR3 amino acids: CSCGQGDEQYF. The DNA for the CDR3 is TGCAGCTGCGGACAGGGTGACGAGCAGTACTTC.

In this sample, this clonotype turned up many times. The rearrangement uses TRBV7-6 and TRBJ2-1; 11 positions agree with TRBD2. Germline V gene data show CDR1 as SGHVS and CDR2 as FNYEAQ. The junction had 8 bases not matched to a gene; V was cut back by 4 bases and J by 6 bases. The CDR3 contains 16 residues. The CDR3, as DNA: TGTGCCAGCAGCTCTCCCCTAGCGGGAGGCGGCAATGAGCAGTTCTTC. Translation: CASSSPLAGGGNEQFF.

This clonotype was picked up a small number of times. The CDR3 DNA is TGTGCCAGCGTTCCTAGCGGGGGGAGGACCTACGAGCAGTACTTC. Translating gives CASVPSGGRTYEQYF. The V gene is TRBV2, the J gene TRBJ2-7; 11 bases match TRBD2. V trimming: 8 bases; J trimming: 2 bases; junction bases outside the gene matches: 8. The germline V gene encodes CDR1 SNHLY and CDR2 FYNNEI. The CDR3 consists of 15 residues.

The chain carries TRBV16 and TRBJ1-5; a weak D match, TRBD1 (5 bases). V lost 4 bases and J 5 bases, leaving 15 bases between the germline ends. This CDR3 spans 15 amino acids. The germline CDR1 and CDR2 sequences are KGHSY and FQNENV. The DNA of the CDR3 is TGTGCCAGCAGCCCTGACAGCGCCCGACATCAGCCCCAGCATTTT. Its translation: CASSPDSARHQPQHF.

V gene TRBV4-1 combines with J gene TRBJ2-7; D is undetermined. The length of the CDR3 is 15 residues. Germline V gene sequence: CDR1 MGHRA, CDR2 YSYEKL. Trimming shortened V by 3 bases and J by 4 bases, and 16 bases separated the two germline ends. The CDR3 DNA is TGCGCCAGCAGCCAGCAGTCCGCCTCCATTTACGAGCAGTACTTC. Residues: CASSQQSASIYEQYF.

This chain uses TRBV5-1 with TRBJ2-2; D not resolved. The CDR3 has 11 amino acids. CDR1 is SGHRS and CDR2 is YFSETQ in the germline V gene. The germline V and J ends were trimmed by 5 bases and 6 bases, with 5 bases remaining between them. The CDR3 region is CASRVAGELFF. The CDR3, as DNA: TGCGCCAGCAGGGTGGCCGGGGAGCTGTTTTTT.

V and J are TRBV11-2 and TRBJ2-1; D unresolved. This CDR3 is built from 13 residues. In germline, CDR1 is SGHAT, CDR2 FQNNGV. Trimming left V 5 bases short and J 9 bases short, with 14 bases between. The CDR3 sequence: CASSPAPVVEQFF. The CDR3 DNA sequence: TGTGCCAGCAGCCCGGCGCCCGTTGTTGAGCAGTTCTTC.

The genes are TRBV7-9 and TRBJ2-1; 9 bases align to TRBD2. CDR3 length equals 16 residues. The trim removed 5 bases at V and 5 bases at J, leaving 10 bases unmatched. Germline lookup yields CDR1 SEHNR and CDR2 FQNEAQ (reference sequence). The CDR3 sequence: CASSATSSGIHNEQFF. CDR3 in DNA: TGTGCCAGCAGCGCGACCTCTAGCGGGATACACAATGAGCAGTTCTTC.

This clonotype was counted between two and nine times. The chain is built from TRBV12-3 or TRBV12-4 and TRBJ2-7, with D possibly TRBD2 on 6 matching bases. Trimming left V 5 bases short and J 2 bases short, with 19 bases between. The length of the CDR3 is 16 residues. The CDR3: CASSPPGSGLTYEQYF. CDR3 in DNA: TGTGCCAGCAGTCCCCCAGGTAGCGGACTAACCTACGAGCAGTACTTC.

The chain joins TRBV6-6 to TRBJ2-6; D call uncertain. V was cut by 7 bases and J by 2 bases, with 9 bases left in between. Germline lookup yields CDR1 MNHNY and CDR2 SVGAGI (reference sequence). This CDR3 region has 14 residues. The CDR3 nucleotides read TGTGCCAGCACCGCACTGGCTGGGGCCAACGTCCTGACTTTC. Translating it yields CASTALAGANVLTF.

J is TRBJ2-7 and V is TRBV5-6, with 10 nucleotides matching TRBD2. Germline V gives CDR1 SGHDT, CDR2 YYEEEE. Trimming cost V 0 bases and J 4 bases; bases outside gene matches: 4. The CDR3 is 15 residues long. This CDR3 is CASSLGRTSGYEQYF. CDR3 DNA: TGTGCCAGCAGCTTGGGTAGGACTAGCGGTTACGAGCAGTACTTC. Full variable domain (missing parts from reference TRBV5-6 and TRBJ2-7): DAGVTQSPTHLIKTRGQQVTLRCSPKSGHDTVSWYQQALGQGPQFIFQYYEEEERQRGNFPDRFSGHQFPNYSSELNVNALLLGDSALYLCASSLGRTSGYEQYFGPGTRLTVT.

CDR3: CAISENPGTEAFF. The CDR3 region has the DNA TGTGCCATCAGTGAAAATCCGGGTACTGAAGCTTTCTTT. The V call is TRBV10-3, the J call TRBJ1-1, with D uncertain. The CDR3 runs to 13 residues. Trimming removed 3 bases from V and 5 bases from J, with 10 bases in between. Germline CDR1 ENHRY, CDR2 SYGVKD.

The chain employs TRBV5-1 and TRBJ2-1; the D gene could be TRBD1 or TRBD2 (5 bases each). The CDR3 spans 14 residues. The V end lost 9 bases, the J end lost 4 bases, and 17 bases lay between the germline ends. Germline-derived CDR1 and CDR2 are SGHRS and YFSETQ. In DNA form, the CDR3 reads TGCGCCACATCTACGGGGCGTACTTACAATGAGCAGTTCTTC. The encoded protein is CATSTGRTYNEQFF.

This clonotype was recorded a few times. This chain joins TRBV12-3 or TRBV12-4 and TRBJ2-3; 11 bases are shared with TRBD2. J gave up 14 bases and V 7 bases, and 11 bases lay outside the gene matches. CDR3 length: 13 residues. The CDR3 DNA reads TGTGCCAGCACCCTCCAGACTAGCGGGATGTTGTATTTT. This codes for CASTLQTSGMLYF.

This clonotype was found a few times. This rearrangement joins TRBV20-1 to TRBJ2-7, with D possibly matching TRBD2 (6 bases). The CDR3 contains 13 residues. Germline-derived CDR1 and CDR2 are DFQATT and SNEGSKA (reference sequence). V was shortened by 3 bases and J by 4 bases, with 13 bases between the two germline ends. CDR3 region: CSARAGTGYEQYF. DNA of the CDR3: TGCAGTGCTAGGGCCGGGACTGGGTACGAGCAGTACTTC.